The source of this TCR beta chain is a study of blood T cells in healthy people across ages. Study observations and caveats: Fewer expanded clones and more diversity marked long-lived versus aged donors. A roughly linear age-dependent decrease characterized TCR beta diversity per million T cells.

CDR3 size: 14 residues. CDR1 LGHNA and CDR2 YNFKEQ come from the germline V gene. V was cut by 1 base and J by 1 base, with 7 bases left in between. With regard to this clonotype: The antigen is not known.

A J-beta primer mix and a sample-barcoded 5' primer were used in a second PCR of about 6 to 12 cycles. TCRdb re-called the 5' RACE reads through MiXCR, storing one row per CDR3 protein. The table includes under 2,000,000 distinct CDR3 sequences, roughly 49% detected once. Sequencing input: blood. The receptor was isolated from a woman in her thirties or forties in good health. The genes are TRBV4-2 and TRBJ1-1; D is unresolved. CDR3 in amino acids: CASSQGKQNTEAFF. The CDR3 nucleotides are TGTGCCAGCAGCCAAGGGAAGCAGAACACTGAAGCTTTCTTT.